The entry below describes one TCR beta chain. The record originates from a study of blood T cell repertoires in COVID-19. How the authors handled the data: Estimated nucleated cell counts came from reference gene primer amplification. The assay was immunoSEQ multiplex PCR, and TCRdb's table has in-frame clones only and misses some. The DNA gave D and trimming, while V, J and clone size come from that table. In the table there are some 58,000 clones, around 86% of which are singletons. The CDR3 has 14 amino acids. Per the germline V gene, CDR1 is KGHSH and CDR2 is LQKENI. The ends were cut back, 2 bases at V and 1 base at J, with 9 bases in the middle.

This clonotype originated in a man aged 50 or older with active COVID-19. Sequences were obtained from peripheral blood. V gene TRBV18 combines with J gene TRBJ2-7; TRBD2 is a possible D gene (6 bases). CDR3 protein: CASSPIAASYEQYF. The CDR3 DNA is TGTGCCAGCTCACCAATAGCGGCTTCCTACGAGCAGTACTTC. Based on the CDR3 plus reference TRBV18 and TRBJ2-7, the full variable domain is NAGVMQNPRHLVRRRGQEARLRCSPMKGHSHVYWYRQLPEEGLKFMVYLQKENIIDESGMPKERFSAEFPKEGPSILRIQQVVRGDSAAYFCASSPIAASYEQYFGPGTRLTVT.